This note documents a single T cell receptor (beta chain) sequence. Its antigen is as yet unknown. The CDR3 has 15 amino acids. Germline V gene lookup returns CDR1 SGHTA and CDR2 FQGTGA. V lost 5 bases and J 0 bases, leaving 11 bases between the germline ends. Sequencing was performed with immunoSEQ multiplex PCR; in TCRdb, only in-frame clones are kept and a portion is missing. The sample contains millions of clones, 90% to 95% of which appear only once. This sample was taken from a study of shared clonotypes between healthy human individuals. Study context: The study enrolled a couple of women and a few men aged 18 to 49.

Study-wide results and caveats: Non-shared clonotypes were found to have lower generation probabilities than the clonotypes that were shared by all four of the sorted-subset donors.

The source is a man aged 18 to 30 in good health. Some clones in this sample may be carry-over from other donors' samples. The sequenced sample was naive CD4+ T cells from PBMCs. As for subset: CD45RA+ positively selected. The chain joins TRBV7-3 to TRBJ2-1; no reliable D call. Here the CDR3 DNA reads TGTGCCAGCAGCCGGACGGCAAGCTCCTACAATGAGCAGTTCTTC. Translating gives CASSRTASSYNEQFF.